Given below is one T cell receptor (beta chain) in context. The antigen remains unidentified. This entry belongs to a study of cytomegalovirus exposure and HLA in healthy donors. Study-wide results and limits: Solely CMV serostatus was available to characterize immune exposure.

The PCR made use of 60 Vbeta and 13 Jbeta primers. TCRdb's table, derived via immunoSEQ multiplex PCR, lists solely in-frame clones and lacks some. The sample lists over 150,000 clones, about four fifths occurring once. Deletions cut 3 bases from V and 4 bases from J, with 7 bases between. The CDR3 is 12 residues long. Germline V CDR1 and CDR2: MNHNY, SVGAGI (reference sequence). Sample: PBMCs. This clonotype was obtained from a woman in her forties or fifties in good health and CMV-seronegative. The chain recombines TRBV6-6 with TRBJ2-7; TRBD1 is a possible D gene (5 bases). CDR3 region: CASSYRGYEQYF. Here the CDR3 DNA reads TGTGCCAGCAGTTATAGGGGATACGAGCAGTACTTC.